This is a list of T cell receptor beta chains from one sample in a study of CD8+ T cells in alopecia areata. Some clones are missing from TCRdb's copy, which holds only in-frame ones; the method was immunoSEQ multiplex PCR. The table includes 200,000 to 250,000 clones, 55% to 70% detected once. Sequenced material: CD4+ T cells sorted from blood, taken at week 4, from a patient treated with tofacitinib. Receptor source: a human donor with alopecia areata. The CDR3 runs from the conserved cysteine through the conserved F or W. D genes are given only for firm matches. Clone size is stated in some rows and not others, as once, few, many or a class when expanded.

clone size	D gene	V gene	CDR3 length	J gene	CDR3 DNA	CDR3 protein
-	-	TRBV19	14	TRBJ2-4	TGTGCCAGACAACTAGCTGGAGCCAAAAACATTCAGTACTTC	CARQLAGAKNIQYF
-	-	TRBV5-6	13	TRBJ2-7	TGTGCCAGCAGCGACTTCGCGCGGTACGAGCAGTACTTC	CASSDFARYEQYF
-	-	TRBV30	12	TRBJ1-4	TGTGCCTGGAGTGATCCTTCTGAAAAACTGTTTTTT	CAWSDPSEKLFF
once	-	TRBV29-1	15	TRBJ1-5	TGCAGCGTTGTATTGGGGGCGGCCGGTAATCAGCCCCAGCATTTT	CSVVLGAAGNQPQHF
-	-	TRBV10-3	13	TRBJ2-5	TGTGCCATTCGTTACGACCCCCTCGAGACCCAGTACTTC	CAIRYDPLETQYF
-	-	TRBV7-3	16	TRBJ1-1	TGTGCCAGCAGCTTAATGCCGAGGGGGGCGAACACTGAAGCTTTCTTT	CASSLMPRGANTEAFF
-	-	TRBV30	9	TRBJ1-6	TGTGCCTGGGATTCACCCCTCCACTTT	CAWDSPLHF
-	-	TRBV4-1	18	TRBJ2-6	TGCGCCAGCAGCCAAGATAAGGGTGCCTCGGCTGGGGCCAACGTCCTGACTTTC	CASSQDKGASAGANVLTF
few	-	TRBV7-9	12	TRBJ1-1	TGTGCCAGCAGCTTAAGGACGGACGAAGCTTTCTTT	CASSLRTDEAFF
-	-	TRBV13	14	TRBJ1-5	TGTGCCAGCAGCCACGGTCCGGACAATCAGCCCCAGCATTTT	CASSHGPDNQPQHF
-	-	TRBV11-3	12	TRBJ2-7	TGTGCCAGCGGCACGAACTCCTACGAGCAGTACTTC	CASGTNSYEQYF
-	-	TRBV27	17	TRBJ2-2	TGTGCCAGCAGTAGTTTCCGGGCCCCGAAAAATACCGGGGAGCTGTTTTTT	CASSSFRAPKNTGELFF
-	-	TRBV4-3	15	TRBJ1-5	TGCGCCAGCAGCCAAGAGATAGGGGGGAGGCAGCCCCAGCATTTT	CASSQEIGGRQPQHF
-	TRBD2	TRBV6-5	14	TRBJ2-5	TGTGCCATCAGTGCGTCTAGCGGGGAGGAGACCCAGTACTTC	CAISASSGEETQYF
-	TRBD1	TRBV5-1	14	TRBJ2-7	TGCGCCAGCAGCAAAGGACAGGGATCCTACGAGCAGTACTTC	CASSKGQGSYEQYF
-	-	TRBV27	13	TRBJ1-2	TGTGCCAGCAGTGACCGGGACAACTATGGCTACACCTTC	CASSDRDNYGYTF
-	-	TRBV5-1	13	TRBJ2-7	TGCGCCAGCAGCCTCCCAGGACGGTCCGAGCAGTACTTC	CASSLPGRSEQYF
-	TRBD1	TRBV6-5	14	TRBJ1-5	TGTGCCAGCAGTTACTCGATAGGGGGCCAGCCCCAGCATTTT	CASSYSIGGQPQHF
-	-	TRBV10-3	13	TRBJ2-5	TGTGCCATCAGTGAGGTCTACTATGAGACCCAGTACTTC	CAISEVYYETQYF
few	-	TRBV7-9	13	TRBJ1-2	TGTGCCAGCAGCGCCGACAGTAACTATGGCTACACCTTC	CASSADSNYGYTF
-	-	TRBV6-5	13	TRBJ2-7	TGTGCCAGCAGTTACTCGATGGGGGACGGGCAGTACTTC	CASSYSMGDGQYF
-	-	TRBV5-1	13	TRBJ2-7	TGCGCCAGCCGACCGTCCCAGGGTTACGAGCAGTACTTC	CASRPSQGYEQYF
-	-	TRBV9	14	TRBJ1-5	TGTGCCAGCAGCGTAGGGACAGGCAATCAGCCCCAGCATTTT	CASSVGTGNQPQHF
-	-	TRBV6-6	15	TRBJ2-2	TGTGCCAGCAGTTACCAAGGGGCGGTCACCGGGGAGCTGTTTTTT	CASSYQGAVTGELFF
-	-	TRBV11-2	14	TRBJ1-4	TGTGCCAGCAGCTTAGCGACAGCAAATGAAAAACTGTTTTTT	CASSLATANEKLFF
-	-	TRBV25-1	13	TRBJ1-2	TGTGCCAGCAGTGAGGATATTTTCTATGGCTACACCTTC	CASSEDIFYGYTF
few	TRBD2	TRBV5-1	17	TRBJ2-1	TGCGCCAGCAGCCCCTTGCCGGGACTAGGGGCCGAGAATGAGCAGTTCTTC	CASSPLPGLGAENEQFF
few	TRBD2	TRBV19	13	TRBJ2-3	TGTGCCAGTAGTATTGGACTAGCAGATACGCAGTATTTT	CASSIGLADTQYF
-	TRBD1	TRBV6-5	15	TRBJ1-2	TGTGCCAGCAGTTACGCTACAGGGGCAGGGTATGGCTACACCTTC	CASSYATGAGYGYTF
-	-	TRBV10-3	13	TRBJ1-1	TGTGCCACGGGGCCCGGGGGCAACACTGAAGCTTTCTTT	CATGPGGNTEAFF
-	TRBD1	TRBV6-1	17	TRBJ1-6	TGTGCCAGCAGTGAAACCGCATTGGACAGGGGGAATTCACCCCTCCACTTT	CASSETALDRGNSPLHF
-	-	TRBV30	11	TRBJ1-6	TGTGCCTGGGCTCTGGGGTCACCCCTCCACTTT	CAWALGSPLHF
-	TRBD1	TRBV29-1	15	TRBJ2-1	TGCAGCGTTGAAGATGGGGGGACAGGGACGAATGAGCAGTTCTTC	CSVEDGGTGTNEQFF
-	-	TRBV29-1	12	TRBJ1-4	TGCAGCTTTGCGGACGGGAATGAAAAACTGTTTTTT	CSFADGNEKLFF
-	TRBD1	TRBV30	16	TRBJ1-1	TGTGCCTGGAGTAGGATCGGCACAGGGGCGACCACTGAAGCTTTCTTT	CAWSRIGTGATTEAFF
-	-	TRBV30	12	TRBJ1-1	TGTGCCTGGAGCCCGGGCCGCACTGAAGCTTTCTTT	CAWSPGRTEAFF
-	-	TRBV2	11	TRBJ1-1	TGTGCCAGCAGTGCGGGCTTCATAGCTTTCTTT	CASSAGFIAFF
-	-	TRBV19	11	TRBJ2-3	TGTGCCAGTAGACTGACGGATACGCAGTATTTT	CASRLTDTQYF
few	TRBD1	TRBV12-5	13	TRBJ2-5	TGTGCTAGCCGACAGGGTCGTGGGGAGACCCAGTACTTC	CASRQGRGETQYF
few	-	TRBV5-1	17	TRBJ2-3	TGCGCCAGCAGCTTGGATTCGCGGCCCTTCGGCACAGATACGCAGTATTTT	CASSLDSRPFGTDTQYF
-	-	TRBV7-8	13	TRBJ1-5	TGTGCCAGCAGCTTGGAACGTGGTCAGCCCCAGCATTTT	CASSLERGQPQHF